The rows below give T cell receptor beta chains drawn from one sample of a study of blood T cell repertoires in COVID-19. TCRdb's table, derived via immunoSEQ multiplex PCR, lists solely in-frame clones and lacks some. The table records about 140,000 clones, roughly 80% of them present only once. The sequenced sample was peripheral blood. The receptor set was obtained from a woman between 50 and 59 years old with active or convalescent COVID-19. Both conserved end residues are part of each CDR3. A D gene is named only where the DNA matches it firmly. The size of a clone is reported for some rows only, either as once, few or many, or as a class for expanded clones.

cdr3_nt	cdr3_aa	cdr3_length	d_call	v_call	clone_size	j_call
TGTGCCAGCAGTGAAGGTTACAGGGATGGCTACACCTTC	CASSEGYRDGYTF	13	-	TRBV6-1	-	TRBJ1-2
TGTGCCAGCAGCCAAGATGGCGGGACAGGTGAAAAACTGTTTTTT	CASSQDGGTGEKLFF	15	TRBD1	TRBV4-2	-	TRBJ1-4
TGTGCCAGCGGCAGCTCTGGAAACACCATATATTTT	CASGSSGNTIYF	12	-	TRBV3-1/TRBV3-2	-	TRBJ1-3
TGTGCCAGCAGTTTGGGGGGGGGCCGCGAGCAGTACTTC	CASSLGGGREQYF	13	-	TRBV28	-	TRBJ2-7
TGTGCCAGTAGTATCCCCTGGAGAACCGCGAACACCGGGGAGCTGTTTTTT	CASSIPWRTANTGELFF	17	-	TRBV19	-	TRBJ2-2
TGTGCCAGCAGTTTGGACATCTACACTGAAGCTTTCTTT	CASSLDIYTEAFF	13	-	TRBV6-2/TRBV6-3	-	TRBJ1-1
TGCGCCAGCAGTCCCGCCCCGGGGAACTATGGCTACACCTTC	CASSPAPGNYGYTF	14	-	TRBV10-1	-	TRBJ1-2
TGCGCCAGCAGCTTACTGGGGCCTAGGGTCAATGAGCAGTTCTTC	CASSLLGPRVNEQFF	15	-	TRBV5-1	-	TRBJ2-1
TGTGCCAGCAGCTTAGCGCAGGCTAGCGGCCAAGAGACCCAGTACTTC	CASSLAQASGQETQYF	16	TRBD2	TRBV7-2	-	TRBJ2-5
TGTGCCAGCAGCGCCCCAGCGGGAGTGGATACCGGGGAGCTGTTTTTT	CASSAPAGVDTGELFF	16	TRBD2	TRBV7-9	-	TRBJ2-2
TGTGCCTGGAGAAGGGACAGCAGAAACTATGGCTACACCTTC	CAWRRDSRNYGYTF	14	TRBD1	TRBV30	-	TRBJ1-2
TGCAGCGTACAGGGGGCTCAGTTCTCTGGGAAACTGTTTTTT	CSVQGAQFSGKLFF	14	TRBD1	TRBV29-1	-	TRBJ1-4
TGCAGCGTTGACCGGCAAGAGACCCAGTACTTC	CSVDRQETQYF	11	-	TRBV29-1	medium-sized	TRBJ2-5
TGTGCCAGCAGCCTAGAACGACTAGCGGGGGGCCACATAGCCAAAAACATTCAGTACTTC	CASSLERLAGGHIAKNIQYF	20	TRBD2	TRBV4-2	-	TRBJ2-4
TGTGCCAGTAGTTCCGGGACAAAGACCTACGAGCAGTACTTC	CASSSGTKTYEQYF	14	-	TRBV19	-	TRBJ2-7
TGTGCCAGCAGCTTGGACAGGACCTACGAGCAGTACTTC	CASSLDRTYEQYF	13	TRBD1	TRBV6-5	-	TRBJ2-7
TGCGCCAGCAGCCAAGACGGGGGGGACCCGAACACTGAAGCTTTCTTT	CASSQDGGDPNTEAFF	16	-	TRBV4-1	-	TRBJ1-1
TGCAGCGCAAATACAGGACCCCTTGAAGCTTTCTTT	CSANTGPLEAFF	12	-	TRBV29-1	-	TRBJ1-1
TGTGCCAGCAAGGACACCCTCTTGAACACTGAAGCTTTCTTT	CASKDTLLNTEAFF	14	-	TRBV25-1	-	TRBJ1-1
TGTGCCACACGCGGGACAGCCACAGATACGCAGTATTTT	CATRGTATDTQYF	13	-	TRBV24-1	-	TRBJ2-3
TGTGCCAGCAATTCAGGCTATCCAACGGGCTACACCTTC	CASNSGYPTGYTF	13	-	TRBV25-1	-	TRBJ1-2
TGTGCCAGCAGCCAAACCCTGGGGGCCTTATTGAATGAGCAGTTCTTC	CASSQTLGALLNEQFF	16	-	TRBV3-1/TRBV3-2	-	TRBJ2-1
TGTGCCAGCAGCCTCATGGTGGGACAGCAAGCTTTCTTT	CASSLMVGQQAFF	13	TRBD1	TRBV6-2/TRBV6-3	-	TRBJ1-1
TGTGCCAGCAGCCATGGACAGGGGTTAGGGGCTCAGCCCCAGCATTTT	CASSHGQGLGAQPQHF	16	TRBD1	TRBV3-1/TRBV3-2	-	TRBJ1-5
TGTGCCTGGACCCCGAGTGTGGAGTATGGCTACACCTTC	CAWTPSVEYGYTF	13	-	TRBV30	-	TRBJ1-2
TGTGCCAGCAGCGCACAGGGTTGGGGCACTGAAGCTTTCTTT	CASSAQGWGTEAFF	14	-	TRBV5-6	-	TRBJ1-1
TGTGCCAGCAGCCCGAGGACAGGGCGGAGCGGGGAGCTGTTTTTT	CASSPRTGRSGELFF	15	TRBD1	TRBV7-6	-	TRBJ2-2
TGCGCCAGCAGCCAAGATCTGGGGCTAGCGTACAGCACAGATACGCAGTATTTT	CASSQDLGLAYSTDTQYF	18	-	TRBV4-3	-	TRBJ2-3
TGTGCCAGCAGCTTAGGACAGGGGGGTTCTTCTAACTATGGCTACACCTTC	CASSLGQGGSSNYGYTF	17	TRBD1	TRBV7-2	-	TRBJ1-2
TGCGCCAGCAGCACCGCCGACAGGGGGCCGACCGGGGAGCTGTTTTTT	CASSTADRGPTGELFF	16	TRBD1	TRBV23-1	-	TRBJ2-2
TGTGCCAGCAGTGGACAGGTTCACAATGAGCAGTTCTTC	CASSGQVHNEQFF	13	TRBD1	TRBV5-6	few	TRBJ2-1
TGTGCCAGCTCACCAACGGCGGGGGGGCCCTTCGAGACCCAGTACTTC	CASSPTAGGPFETQYF	16	TRBD2	TRBV18	-	TRBJ2-5
TGTGCCAGCAGTCGACAGGGGGCTGCAACTAATGAAAAACTGTTTTTT	CASSRQGAATNEKLFF	16	TRBD1	TRBV14	-	TRBJ1-4
TGTAGCGTTCGGGACAGAGGCAGCAATCAGCCCCAGCATTTT	CSVRDRGSNQPQHF	14	TRBD1	TRBV29-1	-	TRBJ1-5
TGTGCCAGTAAGGGTTTGGACAGGGACAATCAGCCCCAGCATTTT	CASKGLDRDNQPQHF	15	TRBD1	TRBV19	-	TRBJ1-5
TGCGCCAGCAGCTTGGACAGGCCTAGCACAGATACGCAGTATTTT	CASSLDRPSTDTQYF	15	-	TRBV5-1	-	TRBJ2-3
TGTGCCAGCAGCTTAGCCCCACTGGGCAGCCTACGACACGAGCAGTACTTC	CASSLAPLGSLRHEQYF	17	-	TRBV7-2	-	TRBJ2-7
TGTGCCAGCAGTGATCTAGCGGGATCCACAGATACGCAGTATTTT	CASSDLAGSTDTQYF	15	TRBD2	TRBV2	once	TRBJ2-3
TGTGCCAGCAGCTCCCGAGTAACAGGGGGCGCCCATGGCTACACCTTC	CASSSRVTGGAHGYTF	16	TRBD1	TRBV7-2	-	TRBJ1-2
TGCGCCAGCAGCGTACAGGGGAACTCCTACGAGCAGTACTTC	CASSVQGNSYEQYF	14	TRBD1	TRBV5-1	-	TRBJ2-7
TGTGCCAGCGTGGCTAGCGGGGCCTACGAGCAGTACTTC	CASVASGAYEQYF	13	TRBD2	TRBV9	-	TRBJ2-7
TGCGCCAGCAGCCCGGGACAGGGAGGTGAAAAACTGTTTTTT	CASSPGQGGEKLFF	14	TRBD1	TRBV4-3	-	TRBJ1-4
TGTGCCAGCAGTCCACCGGGGGACAGGAAAGAAGCTTTCTTT	CASSPPGDRKEAFF	14	TRBD1	TRBV27	-	TRBJ1-1
TGTGCCAGCAGTTTATCTATATTCGGAGGGACTGAAGCTTTCTTT	CASSLSIFGGTEAFF	15	-	TRBV27	-	TRBJ1-1
TGTGCCAGCAGCCGGGACAGGGGGCGAACAGATACGCAGTATTTT	CASSRDRGRTDTQYF	15	TRBD1	TRBV7-8	-	TRBJ2-3
TGTGCCAGCAGCCAAGTGGCCTTCTCCTACGAGCAGTACTTC	CASSQVAFSYEQYF	14	-	TRBV3-1/TRBV3-2	-	TRBJ2-7
TGTGCCAGCAGCTTGGAGAGCGGGGTTGATACGCAGTATTTT	CASSLESGVDTQYF	14	TRBD2	TRBV5-4	-	TRBJ2-3
TGTGCCAGTACAGGGAGGGGCCTTAACTCCTACAATGAGCAGTTCTTC	CASTGRGLNSYNEQFF	16	TRBD2	TRBV19	-	TRBJ2-1
TGTGCCAGCTCAGCACCGCGCCGAACAGAGAACACTGAAGCTTTCTTT	CASSAPRRTENTEAFF	16	-	TRBV18	-	TRBJ1-1
TGTGCCAGCAGCTCCCCCGGGACAGGGGGCTACAATGAGCAGTTCTTC	CASSSPGTGGYNEQFF	16	TRBD1	TRBV7-9	-	TRBJ2-1
TGCAGTGCTACAAAAAACAATGAGCAGTTCTTC	CSATKNNEQFF	11	-	TRBV20-1	-	TRBJ2-1
TGTGCCACCAACGACAGGGGAATGAACACTGAAGCTTTCTTT	CATNDRGMNTEAFF	14	TRBD1	TRBV10-3	-	TRBJ1-1
TGTGCCAGCAGCTGGGCACGTGGGCGCACAGATACGCAGTATTTT	CASSWARGRTDTQYF	15	-	TRBV7-8	-	TRBJ2-3
TGTGCCAGCAGGGTGACAGGGGGAACTGAAGCTTTCTTT	CASRVTGGTEAFF	13	TRBD1	TRBV6-5	-	TRBJ1-1
TGTGCCAGTACGGAGGCGGAGCATGAAAAACTGTTTTTT	CASTEAEHEKLFF	13	-	TRBV19	-	TRBJ1-4
TGTGCCAGCAGCTCTAACCGGGACAGCTTTCAGTACTTC	CASSSNRDSFQYF	13	TRBD1	TRBV7-2	-	TRBJ2-4